This T cell receptor (beta chain) was retrieved from a study of blood T cell repertoires in COVID-19. Turning to the study itself: The analysed material was cDNA or gDNA that came from T cells, B-cell-depleted T cells, or PBMCs.

Germline CDR1 reads LGHNA; CDR2 reads YNFKEQ. Deletions cut 5 bases from V and 3 bases from J, with 26 bases between. The CDR3 sequence is 18 residues long. The repertoire was sequenced with immunoSEQ multiplex PCR; TCRdb's copy has only in-frame clones and lacks some. The table has roughly 250,000 clones, around 80% seen once. The genes are TRBV4-2 and TRBJ2-7; D perhaps matches TRBD1 (6 bases). The sequence derives from a woman between 40 and 55 years old with active or convalescent COVID-19. Sequences were obtained from peripheral blood. CDR3 DNA sequence: TGTGCCAGCAGCGAGGGGGTGCTCCGGGACCTCTTCCTCTACGAGCAGTACTTC. It is translated as CASSEGVLRDLFLYEQYF.